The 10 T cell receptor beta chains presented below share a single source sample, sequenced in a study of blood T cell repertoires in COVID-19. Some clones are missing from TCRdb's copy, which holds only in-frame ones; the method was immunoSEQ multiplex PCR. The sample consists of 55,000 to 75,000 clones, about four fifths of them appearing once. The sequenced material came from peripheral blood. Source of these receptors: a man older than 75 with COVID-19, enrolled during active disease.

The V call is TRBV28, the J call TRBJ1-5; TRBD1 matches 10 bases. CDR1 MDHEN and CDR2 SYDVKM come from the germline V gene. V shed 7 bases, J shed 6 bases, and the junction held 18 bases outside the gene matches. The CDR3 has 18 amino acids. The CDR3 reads CASNSGTGATPRPQPQHF. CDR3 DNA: TGTGCCAGCAACTCCGGGACAGGGGCCACCCCAAGGCCTCAGCCCCAGCATTTT.

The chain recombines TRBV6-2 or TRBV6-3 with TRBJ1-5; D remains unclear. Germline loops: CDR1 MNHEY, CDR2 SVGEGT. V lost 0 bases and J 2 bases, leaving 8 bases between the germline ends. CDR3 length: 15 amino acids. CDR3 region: CASSYSGGGNQPQHF. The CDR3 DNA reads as TGTGCCAGCAGTTACTCGGGCGGGGGCAATCAGCCCCAGCATTTT.

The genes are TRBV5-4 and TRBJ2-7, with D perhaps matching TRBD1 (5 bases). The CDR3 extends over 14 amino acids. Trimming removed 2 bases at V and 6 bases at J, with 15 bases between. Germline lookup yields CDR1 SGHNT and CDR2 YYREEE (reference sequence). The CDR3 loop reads CASSLVKGPSEQYF. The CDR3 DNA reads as TGTGCCAGCAGCTTAGTAAAGGGGCCGAGCGAGCAGTACTTC.

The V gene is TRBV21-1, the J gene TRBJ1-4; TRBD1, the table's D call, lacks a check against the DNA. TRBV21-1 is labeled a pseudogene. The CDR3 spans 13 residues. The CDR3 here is CASAGQGGEKLFF. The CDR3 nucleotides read TGTGCCAGCGCGGGACAGGGGGGAGAAAAACTGTTTTTT.

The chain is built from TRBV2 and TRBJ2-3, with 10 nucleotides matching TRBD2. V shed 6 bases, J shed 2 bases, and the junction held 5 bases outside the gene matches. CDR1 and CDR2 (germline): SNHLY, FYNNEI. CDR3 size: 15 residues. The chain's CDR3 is CASRWTSGNTDTQYF. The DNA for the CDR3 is TGTGCCAGCAGATGGACTAGCGGAAACACAGATACGCAGTATTTT.

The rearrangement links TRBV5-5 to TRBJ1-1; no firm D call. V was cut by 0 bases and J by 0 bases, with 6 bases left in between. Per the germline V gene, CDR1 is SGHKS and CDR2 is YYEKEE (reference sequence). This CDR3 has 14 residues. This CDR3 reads CASSLAVMNTEAFF. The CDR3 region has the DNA TGTGCCAGCAGCTTGGCGGTCATGAACACTGAAGCTTTCTTT.

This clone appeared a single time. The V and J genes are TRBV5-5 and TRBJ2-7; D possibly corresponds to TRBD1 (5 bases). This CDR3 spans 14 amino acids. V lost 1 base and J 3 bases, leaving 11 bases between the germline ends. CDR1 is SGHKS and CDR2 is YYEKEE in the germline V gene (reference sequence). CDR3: CASSLLRQHYEQYV. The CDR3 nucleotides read TGTGCCAGCAGCTTGCTTAGACAGCACTACGAGCAGTACGTC.

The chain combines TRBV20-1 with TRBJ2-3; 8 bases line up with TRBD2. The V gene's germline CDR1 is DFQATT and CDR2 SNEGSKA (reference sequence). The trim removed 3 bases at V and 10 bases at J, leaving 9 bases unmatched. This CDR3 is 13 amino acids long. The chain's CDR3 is CSASLAGLRPQYF. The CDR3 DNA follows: TGCAGTGCTAGTTTAGCGGGACTGCGCCCGCAGTATTTT.

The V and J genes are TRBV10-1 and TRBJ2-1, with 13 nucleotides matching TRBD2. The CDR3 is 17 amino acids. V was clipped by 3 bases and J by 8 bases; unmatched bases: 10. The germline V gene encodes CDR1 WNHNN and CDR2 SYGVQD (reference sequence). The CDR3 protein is CASSDEPGTSGKDEQFF. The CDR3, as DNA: TGCGCCAGCAGTGACGAACCCGGGACTAGCGGGAAGGATGAGCAGTTCTTC.

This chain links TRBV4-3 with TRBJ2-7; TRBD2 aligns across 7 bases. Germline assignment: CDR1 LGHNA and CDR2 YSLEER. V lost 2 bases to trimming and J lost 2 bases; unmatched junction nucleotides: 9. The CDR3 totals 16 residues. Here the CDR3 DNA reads TGCGCCAGCAGCCAAAGGTTGGGGGGGGTGGCCTACGAGCAGTACTTC. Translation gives CASSQRLGGVAYEQYF.